This entry features one T cell receptor beta chain sequence. This specimen belongs to a study of blood T cell repertoires in COVID-19. Overall study: There were acute and convalescent COVID-19 samples, and they came from the United States, Italy and Spain. PBMCs, B-cell-depleted T cells, or T cells were the source of the cDNA or gDNA that made up the material.

Authors' methods: Using reference gene primer amplification, nucleated cell counts were estimated. Clones were sequenced by immunoSEQ multiplex PCR, and TCRdb holds only the in-frame ones, with some missing. V and J calls plus clone size are reproduced from that table; the DNA served to infer D and trimming. The profile shows tens of thousands of clones, roughly four fifths of them singletons. This clonotype was obtained from a woman aged 65 to 85 with acute or convalescent COVID-19. The specimen sequenced was peripheral blood.

CDR3 protein: CASSSDRGRRVGNEKLFF. The CDR3 nucleotides read TGTGCCAGCAGTTCGGACAGGGGGCGGAGGGTGGGGAATGAAAAACTGTTTTTT. This chain connects TRBV28 to TRBJ1-4, with TRBD1 matching over 11 bases. The CDR3 runs to 18 residues. After removal of 4 bases from V and 5 bases from J, the junction contained 12 bases not matched to a gene. Germline CDR1 reads MDHEN; CDR2 reads SYDVKM.